Below are 20 T cell receptor beta chains sequenced from a single sample in a study of cytomegalovirus exposure and HLA in healthy donors. A multiplex PCR was run with 60 Vbeta primers and 13 Jbeta primers. The table came from immunoSEQ multiplex PCR; TCRdb's copy has only in-frame clones and leaves some out. Of about 120,000 clones in the sample, over 65% are singletons; the top ten hold around 4.3%. Sequencing was done on a sample of PBMCs. The source is a middle-aged woman in good health and CMV-seropositive.

The rearrangement joins TRBV7-2 to TRBJ2-7; 10 bases fit TRBD2. Germline trimming cut 5 bases from V and 3 bases from J; bases unmatched to any gene: 10. The CDR3 is 16 residues long. In germline, CDR1 is SGHTA, CDR2 FQGNSA. The CDR3 DNA is TGTGCCAGCAGCCACGTATGGACTAGCGGCGACTACGAGCAGTACTTC. Translated: CASSHVWTSGDYEQYF.

V is TRBV6-5 and J is TRBJ1-2; TRBD1 is a possible D gene (6 bases). Trimming took 5 bases from V and 3 from J, leaving 10 bases between them. The CDR3 loop spans 13 amino acids. CDR1 and CDR2 from the germline V gene are MNHEY and SVGAGI. In DNA form, the CDR3 reads TGTGCCAGCAGTGTAGGGGGGGACTATGGCTACACCTTC. Translation: CASSVGGDYGYTF.

In the case of this clone: The junction shows a germline mismatch at one end, possibly a read error. The rearrangement joins TRBV10-1 to TRBJ1-2, with no clear D. This CDR3 is built from 12 residues. Per germline, CDR1 WNHNN and CDR2 SYGVQD (reference sequence). The CDR3 spells CPSHTYNYGYTF. The CDR3, as DNA: TGCCCCAGCCATACCTACAACTATGGCTACACCTTC.

The chain links TRBV5-6 to TRBJ1-3; no definite D call. CDR1 SGHDT and CDR2 YYEEEE come from the germline V gene. V was cut by 4 bases and J by 4 bases, with 12 bases left in between. This CDR3 is built from 14 residues. The CDR3 loop reads CASSLLSIGNTIYF. CDR3 sequence (DNA): TGTGCCAGCAGCCTCCTATCCATCGGAAACACCATATATTTT.

This clone was picked up one time. V is TRBV6-4 and J is TRBJ1-3; no definite D call. V was pared by 2 bases and J by 9 bases, with 20 bases between. Germline CDR1 is MRHNA and CDR2 is SNTAGT. The CDR3 runs 16 residues. The CDR3 DNA reads as TGTGCCAGCAGTGACATTGCGACCAGTCCTAGACGCACCATATATTTT. This codes for CASSDIATSPRRTIYF.

This clone came up a few times. The chain joins TRBV6-1 to TRBJ2-1; maybe TRBD2 (5 bases). CDR3 length: 16 residues. The V gene's germline CDR1 is MNHNS and CDR2 SASEGT. V lost 0 bases and J lost 1, with 10 bases in between. The CDR3 here is CASSEARRLSYNEQFF. The CDR3 DNA is TGTGCCAGCAGTGAAGCTAGGAGGCTTTCCTACAATGAGCAGTTCTTC.

V and J are TRBV11-3 and TRBJ2-2; TRBD2 aligns across 11 bases. The germline gives CDR1 SGHNT, CDR2 YENEEA. V was pared by 1 base and J by 3 bases, with 13 bases of the junction left unmatched. The CDR3 consists of 20 residues. This CDR3 reads CASSLGTSVLAGGHTGELFF. The CDR3 coding sequence is TGTGCCAGCAGCTTAGGCACCTCGGTTCTAGCGGGGGGCCACACCGGGGAGCTGTTTTTT.

This clone was picked up a small number of times. The rearrangement uses TRBV9 and TRBJ2-5, with D unresolved. Germline CDR1 SGDLS, CDR2 YYNGEE. CDR3 length: 14 residues. V dropped 1 base and J dropped 1 base, with 8 bases sitting between them. The chain's CDR3 is CASSVLSGQETQYF. The CDR3 DNA follows: TGTGCCAGCAGCGTATTATCCGGCCAAGAGACCCAGTACTTC.

On this clone: At one end the junction does not follow the germline gene, possibly because of a read error. The J gene is TRBJ2-1, the V gene TRBV7-9, with D unresolved. The CDR3 sequence is 15 residues long. Germline V CDR1 and CDR2: SEHNR, FQNEAQ (reference sequence). DNA of the CDR3: TGTTCCAGCAGCTTGGTATCCAGCTCCTACAATGAGCAGTTCTTC. It translates to CSSSLVSSSYNEQFF.

The chain joins TRBV7-2 to TRBJ1-5; D gene ambiguous. Looked up from germline, CDR1 is SGHTA and CDR2 is FQGNSA. Deletions cut 0 bases from V and 2 bases from J, with 5 bases between. The CDR3 runs to 14 residues. The CDR3 here is CASSLAQGNQPQHF. In DNA, the CDR3 is TGTGCCAGCAGCTTAGCTCAGGGCAATCAGCCCCAGCATTTT.

The rearrangement links TRBV18 to TRBJ2-2; 8 bases match TRBD1. Germline V lookup: CDR1 KGHSH, CDR2 LQKENI. This CDR3 has 17 residues. V lost 2 bases and J lost 6; bases outside the gene matches: 11. CDR3: CASSPLPGQAFAGELFF. In DNA form, the CDR3 reads TGTGCCAGCTCACCATTGCCGGGACAGGCATTCGCCGGGGAGCTGTTTTTT.

The rearrangement joins TRBV2 to TRBJ2-1; tentative D call: TRBD2 (5 bases). Germline values: CDR1 SNHLY, CDR2 FYNNEI. There are 14 residues in the CDR3. Trimming pared 7 bases from V and 9 bases from J, leaving 19 bases between. CDR3 sequence reads: CASNPPLDEGEQFF. As DNA, the CDR3 is TGTGCCAGCAACCCGCCGCTGGATGAGGGTGAGCAGTTCTTC.

This chain joins TRBV27 and TRBJ2-3, with D maybe TRBD2 (5 bases). In germline, CDR1 is MNHEY, CDR2 SMNVEV (reference sequence). Deletions cut 0 bases from V and 4 bases from J, with 11 bases between. This CDR3 has 15 residues. The CDR3 bases are TGTGCCAGCAGTTTATCGGGTCCGGGGTCAGATACGCAGTATTTT. It translates to CASSLSGPGSDTQYF.

The chain is built from TRBV19 and TRBJ2-3, with 12 bases fitting TRBD2. Unmatched junction bases numbered 6, after V lost 5 bases and J lost 6 bases. Germline V lookup: CDR1 LNHDA, CDR2 SQIVND (reference sequence). The CDR3 spans 15 residues. In DNA, the CDR3 is TGTGCCAGTAGTCTGACTAGCGGGAGTGGGGATACGCAGTATTTT. Protein product: CASSLTSGSGDTQYF.

The chain combines TRBV7-9 with TRBJ2-7; 9 positions match TRBD2. Trimming at V came to 1 base and at J to 6 bases, leaving 7 bases not matched to a gene. This CDR3 has 15 amino acids. CDR1 SEHNR and CDR2 FQNEAQ come from the germline V gene (reference sequence). CDR3 in DNA: TGTGCCAGCAGCTTAGGAGTAGCGGGAGATGGCGAGCAGTACTTC. Protein: CASSLGVAGDGEQYF.

The chain uses TRBV11-1 and TRBJ1-1; the match to TRBD1 covers 7 bases. The germline CDR1 and CDR2 sequences are SGHAT and FQDESV (reference sequence). The trim removed 5 bases at V and 8 bases at J, leaving 8 bases unmatched. The CDR3 is 13 residues long. Written as DNA, the CDR3 is TGTGCCAGCAGCCCAGGGACAGCGACCGAAGCTTTCTTT. This gives the protein CASSPGTATEAFF.

This sequence joins TRBV11-2 and TRBJ2-3; 11 bases line up with TRBD2. Germline assignment: CDR1 SGHAT and CDR2 FQNNGV. This CDR3 is 17 amino acids long. After removal of 1 base from V and 3 bases from J, the junction contained 6 bases not matched to a gene. The CDR3 DNA is TGTGCCAGCAGCTTAGTCCTCACTAGCGGGAGTACAGATACGCAGTATTTT. Translation gives CASSLVLTSGSTDTQYF. The variable domain in full, completed from reference TRBV11-2 and TRBJ2-3, reads EAGVAQSPRYKIIEKRQSVAFWCNPISGHATLYWYQQILGQGPKLLIQFQNNGVVDDSQLPKDRFSAERLKGVDSTLKIQPAKLEDSAVYLCASSLVLTSGSTDTQYFGPGTRLTVL.

J is TRBJ2-2 and V is TRBV5-4; 10 positions agree with TRBD1. The CDR3 extends over 18 amino acids. The germline V gene encodes CDR1 SGHNT and CDR2 YYREEE (reference sequence). V was clipped by 3 bases and J by 6 bases; unmatched bases: 14. DNA of the CDR3: TGTGCCAGCAGCTCAGACGGTACCGGGACAGGGGAAGCCGGGGAGCTGTTTTTT. This sequence encodes CASSSDGTGTGEAGELFF.

The J gene is TRBJ2-3, the V gene TRBV30, with a weak D call TRBD2 (6 bases). The CDR3 totals 11 residues. Germline-derived CDR1 and CDR2 are GTSNPN and SVGIG (reference sequence). Trimming stripped 2 bases from V and 14 bases from J, with 14 bases between. CDR3 bases: TGTGCCTGGAGTAGGGGCGTGGAGGGGTATTTT. Its protein is CAWSRGVEGYF.

J is TRBJ2-3 and V is TRBV9; 9 nucleotides line up with TRBD2. The CDR3 spans 16 residues. Germline values: CDR1 SGDLS, CDR2 YYNGEE. V shed 1 base, J shed 4 bases, and the junction held 7 bases outside the gene matches. CDR3 sequence: CASSVLGSGRPDTQYF. The CDR3 region has the DNA TGTGCCAGCAGCGTACTAGGGAGCGGGAGGCCAGATACGCAGTATTTT.